This T cell receptor beta chain appears in the sequencing data of a study of response to subunit inactivated influenza vaccine. The CDR3 contains 14 residues. The germline CDR1 and CDR2 sequences are DFQATT and SNEGSKA (reference sequence). With 4 bases clipped from V and 5 bases from J, the junction kept 7 bases outside the gene matches. MiXCR, applied by TCRdb to the RT-PCR reads, yields one record per CDR3 protein. The top ten hold about a tenth of the sample, which has 700,000 to 800,000 distinct CDR3 sequences, about 18% seen once. This clonotype was counted at least ten times. This clonotype was obtained from a man in his fifties or sixties who received an inactivated influenza vaccine. The chain combines TRBV20-1 with TRBJ2-7; 11 nucleotides line up with TRBD2. This material consisted of PBMCs from blood, taken less than 6 days after vaccination. In DNA, the CDR3 is TGCAGTGCTACCCCTAGCGGGGGGATCCACGAGCAGTACTTC. Protein: CSATPSGGIHEQYF.